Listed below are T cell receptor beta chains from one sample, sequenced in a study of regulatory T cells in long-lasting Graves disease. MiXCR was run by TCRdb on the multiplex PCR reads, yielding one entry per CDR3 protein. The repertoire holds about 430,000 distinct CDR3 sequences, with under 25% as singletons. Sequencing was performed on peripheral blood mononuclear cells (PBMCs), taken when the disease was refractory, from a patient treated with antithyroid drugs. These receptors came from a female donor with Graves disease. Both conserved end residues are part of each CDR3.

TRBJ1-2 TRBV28 CASTLGWQNYGYTF
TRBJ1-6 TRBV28 CASNPSYNSPLHF
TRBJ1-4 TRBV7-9 CASSPYLVLGTNEKLFF
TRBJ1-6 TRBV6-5 CASSYSRGGTPLHF
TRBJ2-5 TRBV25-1 CASSEDQSQETQYF
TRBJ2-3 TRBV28 CASSGYRANTQYF
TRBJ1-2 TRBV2 CASSEGDTELGGYTF
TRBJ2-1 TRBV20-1 CSAHRLTGPEYNEQFF
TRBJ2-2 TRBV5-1 CASSRTSGSNTGELFF
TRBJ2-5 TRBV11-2 CASSFRVAETQYF
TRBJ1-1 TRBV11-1 CASSLQSGLNTEAFF
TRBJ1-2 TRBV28 CASSLPQTGSLGGYTF
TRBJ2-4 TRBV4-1 CASSLGLAGGLAKNIQYF
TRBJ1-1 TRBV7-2 CASNTGGSTEAFF
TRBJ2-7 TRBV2 CASSVTLLAAAYEQYF
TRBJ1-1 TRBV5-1 CASSLVAGQNTEAFF
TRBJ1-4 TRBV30 CARSVTNEKLFF
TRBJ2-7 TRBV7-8 CASSLGGTGGKSHNYEQYF
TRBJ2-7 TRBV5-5 CASSLGRQTNTYEQYF
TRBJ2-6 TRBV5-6 CASSFRDRAAGANVLTF
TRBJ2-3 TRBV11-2 CASSQLAGGPPDTQYF
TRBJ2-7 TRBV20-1 CSARILAANYEQYF
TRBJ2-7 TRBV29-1 CSVIGMAYEQYF
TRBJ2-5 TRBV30 CAWSVGGGIQEAQYF
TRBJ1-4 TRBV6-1 CASSPSSPGWSSREKLFF
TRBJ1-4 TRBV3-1 CASSQWDRTNEKLFF
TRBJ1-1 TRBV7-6 CASSSGVTYTEAFF
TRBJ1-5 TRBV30 CAWSSDSNQPQHF
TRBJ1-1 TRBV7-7 CASSLVKGNTEAFF
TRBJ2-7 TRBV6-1 CASSDRDYEQYF
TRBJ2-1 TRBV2 CASSSGPQFF
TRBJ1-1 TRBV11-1 CASSLGMTGNTEAFF
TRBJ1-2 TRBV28 CASLISGVGYGYTF
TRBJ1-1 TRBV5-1 CASSSPGFKNTEAFF
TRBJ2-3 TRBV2 CASSEVGLTDTQYF
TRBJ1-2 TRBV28 CASSFGGVNYGYTF
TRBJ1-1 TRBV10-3 CAIRRVSDTEAFF
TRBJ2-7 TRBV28 CASSLSQGRPYEQYF
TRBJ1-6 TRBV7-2 CASSRQTGVSNSPLHF
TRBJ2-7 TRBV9 CASSPGGSAYEQYF
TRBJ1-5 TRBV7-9 CASSRGGQNQPQHF
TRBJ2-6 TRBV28 CASSPGQGILRGANVLTF
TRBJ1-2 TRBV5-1 CASQRGTGGRDYGYTF
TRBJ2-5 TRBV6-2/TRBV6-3 CASSETETQYF
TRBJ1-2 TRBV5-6 CASSLGPADYGYTF